The following is a T cell receptor beta chain sequence with its context. This specimen comes from a study of blood T cell repertoires in COVID-19. Methods used by the authors: Estimation of nucleated cell counts was performed using reference gene primer amplification. Profiled with immunoSEQ multiplex PCR; TCRdb holds only in-frame clones, not every one. The DNA gave D and trimming, while V, J and clone size come from that table. This repertoire shows around 42,000 clones, about 80% found once; its top ten account for more than 7.5%. The CDR3 loop spans 13 amino acids. V lost 9 bases, J lost 4 bases, and 9 bases stayed unmatched. CDR1 is MDHEN and CDR2 is SYDVKM in the germline V gene.

The chain uses TRBV28 and TRBJ2-7; TRBD2 agrees at 7 bases. The TCR was taken from a man in his 70s with active or convalescent COVID-19. The sequencing sample was made of peripheral blood. The CDR3: CASSGEGTYEQYF. The CDR3 DNA is TGTGCCAGTTCGGGGGAGGGGACTTACGAGCAGTACTTC.